The present T cell receptor beta chain was sequenced within a study of T cells after yellow fever vaccination. This clonotype was seen more than once but under ten times. V lost 5 bases and J lost 6; bases outside the gene matches: 12. Germline CDR1 and CDR2: SGHTA and FQGNSA. The CDR3 spans 16 residues. 5'RACE template switching produced TCR cDNA carrying a universal primer site and UMIs. TCRdb reprocessed the 5' RACE reads with MiXCR, giving one entry per CDR3 protein. The table has around 550,000 distinct CDR3 sequences, 19% seen once. The gene calls are TRBV7-2 and TRBJ2-2; TRBD2 aligns across 7 bases. The source material was PBMCs, sampled 15 days after the yellow fever booster vaccination. This clonotype was obtained from a man between 25 and 39 years old who received the YFV17D yellow fever vaccine. DNA of the CDR3: TGTGCCAGCAGCGCTGGAAGTCTGGCGGGAGCCGGGGAGCTGTTTTTT. Its protein product is CASSAGSLAGAGELFF.